Each of the 19 T cell receptor beta chains below was sequenced from the same sample in a study of CD8 T cells in ankylosing spondylitis. TCRdb redid the calling of the 5' RACE reads with MiXCR, one entry per CDR3 protein. The sample includes under 450,000 distinct CDR3 sequences, 20% seen only once; the top ten take around 14%. The specimen sequenced was blood, either unsorted or a sorted T cell fraction (not recorded which). The receptors were gathered from a male donor with ankylosing spondylitis or in good health (not recorded which).

The gene calls are TRBV5-6 and TRBJ1-1, with D possibly TRBD1 on 5 matching bases. CDR1 is SGHDT, CDR2 YYEEEE, per germline. The germline V and J ends were trimmed by 4 bases and 3 bases, with 16 bases remaining between them. The CDR3 has 15 residues. CDR3 protein: CASSGDPGVYTEAFF. CDR3 nucleotide sequence: TGTGCCAGCAGCGGGGACCCGGGGGTCTACACTGAAGCTTTCTTT.

This clonotype was recorded at least ten times. The chain links TRBV6-4 to TRBJ2-3, with TRBD2 identical over 14 bases. Germline V gives CDR1 MRHNA, CDR2 SNTAGT. Trimming took 0 bases from V and 6 from J; bases not matched to a gene: 2. The CDR3 has 16 residues. The CDR3: CASSDSTSGGADTQYF. The CDR3 coding sequence is TGTGCCAGCAGTGACTCGACTAGCGGGGGGGCCGATACGCAGTATTTT.

This clonotype has only a few counts. J is TRBJ1-2 and V is TRBV12-3 or TRBV12-4, with D unresolved. The CDR3 spans 11 residues. The germline V and J ends were trimmed by 9 bases and 8 bases, with 13 bases remaining between them. The DNA for the CDR3 is TGTGCCAGTAGGCGAGGGCCCGGCTACACCTTC. This codes for CASRRGPGYTF.

The chain is built from TRBV5-5 and TRBJ1-2, with no clear D. Trimming cost V 1 base and J 2 bases, with 15 bases left between them. The CDR3 is 16 residues long. Per germline, CDR1 SGHKS and CDR2 YYEKEE (reference sequence). The CDR3 nucleotides are TGTGCCAGCAGCTTGCGAAGGACCCTCGTGAACTATGGCTACACCTTC. Translating it yields CASSLRRTLVNYGYTF. Full variable domain (outside the CDR3, taken from reference TRBV5-5 and TRBJ1-2): DAGVTQSPTHLIKTRGQQVTLRCSPISGHKSVSWYQQVLGQGPQFIFQYYEKEERGRGNFPDRFSARQFPNYSSELNVNALLLGDSALYLCASSLRRTLVNYGYTFGSGTRLTVV.

The chain links TRBV9 to TRBJ1-1, with D possibly being TRBD1 (6 bases). V was trimmed by 4 bases and J by 5 bases, leaving 18 bases between them. Germline assignment: CDR1 SGDLS and CDR2 YYNGEE. The CDR3 is made up of 15 amino acids. CDR3 coding DNA: TGTGCCAGCAGCCACTCAGCTGGAGGGGGGACTGAAGCTTTCTTT. As protein: CASSHSAGGGTEAFF.

For the CDR3, the DNA is TGTGCCAGCAGTTTATATGCAGGGACTAACTATGGCTACACCTTC. Encoded protein: CASSLYAGTNYGYTF. V and J are TRBV27 and TRBJ1-2; tentatively, D is TRBD1 (5 bases). V dropped 1 base and J dropped 0 bases, with 9 bases sitting between them. There are 15 residues in the CDR3. Germline CDR1 is MNHEY and CDR2 is SMNVEV (reference sequence).

DNA for the CDR3: TGTGCCAGCAGCTCGTCCCAGCAGTACTTC. Translated: CASSSSQQYF. The chain is built from TRBV11-2 and TRBJ2-7; D unresolved. Germline V gene sequence: CDR1 SGHAT, CDR2 FQNNGV. The CDR3 runs to 10 residues. V was cut by 4 bases and J by 8 bases, with 6 bases left in between.

This chain joins TRBV3-1 and TRBJ2-7; D gene ambiguous. Germline CDR1 LGHDT, CDR2 YNNKEL (reference sequence). CDR3 length: 15 residues. V lost 2 bases and J lost 3, with 14 bases in between. This CDR3 is CASSQPGSAIYEQYF. The CDR3 DNA is TGTGCCAGCAGCCAACCCGGAAGCGCCATCTACGAGCAGTACTTC.

V usage is TRBV27 and J usage is TRBJ2-5; 7 nucleotides agree with TRBD1. Germline V lookup: CDR1 MNHEY, CDR2 SMNVEV (reference sequence). Trimming at V came to 2 bases and at J to 9 bases, leaving 6 bases not matched to a gene. The CDR3 totals 13 residues. The chain's CDR3 is CASSLGTDFPQYF. The DNA of the CDR3 is TGTGCCAGCAGTTTAGGGACAGATTTTCCCCAGTACTTC.

The chain carries TRBV11-2 and TRBJ1-2; 7 bases fit TRBD1. This CDR3 region has 14 residues. Trimming took 5 bases from V and 6 from J; bases not matched to a gene: 9. The germline V gene encodes CDR1 SGHAT and CDR2 FQNNGV. CDR3 region: CASSLLQGEDGYTF. CDR3 nucleotide sequence: TGTGCCAGCAGCCTTCTCCAGGGGGAGGATGGCTACACCTTC.

J is TRBJ2-7 and V is TRBV7-9; 8 bases are shared with TRBD1. V lost 0 bases, J lost 5 bases, and 6 bases stayed unmatched. The germline CDR1 and CDR2 sequences are SEHNR and FQNEAQ (reference sequence). The CDR3 runs 15 residues. In DNA form, the CDR3 reads TGTGCCAGCAGCTTAGCCGGACAGGGACTCGACGAGCAGTACTTC. It encodes CASSLAGQGLDEQYF.

This chain uses TRBV29-1 with TRBJ2-1; D gene unclear. The V and J ends lost 7 bases and 8 bases respectively, with 18 bases between them. Germline V gene lookup returns CDR1 SQVTM and CDR2 ANQGSEA. This CDR3 contains 13 residues. This chain's CDR3 is CSGVMVGVYEQFF. The DNA of the CDR3 is TGCAGCGGGGTAATGGTGGGTGTTTATGAGCAGTTCTTC.

This clonotype has only a few counts. This chain connects TRBV7-8 to TRBJ2-1, with D tentatively TRBD2 (6 bases). Trimming cost V 6 bases and J 2 bases, with 8 bases left between them. Germline V gene data show CDR1 as SGHVS and CDR2 as FQNEAQ. This CDR3 contains 13 residues. CDR3 nucleotides: TGTGCCAGCAGGCTAGCGACCTACAATGAGCAGTTCTTC. This sequence encodes CASRLATYNEQFF.

This chain joins TRBV5-1 and TRBJ2-7; D call uncertain. CDR1 is SGHRS, CDR2 YFSETQ, per germline. The CDR3 loop spans 13 amino acids. Trimming took off 7 bases at V and 2 bases at J, with 13 bases between the two ends. This CDR3 is CASRAALTYEQYF. The DNA for the CDR3 is TGCGCCAGCCGGGCAGCTTTAACCTACGAGCAGTACTTC.

In its sample, this clonotype was seen a few times. This sequence joins TRBV4-1 and TRBJ2-7; possible D gene TRBD1, 7 bases. The CDR3 has 16 residues. V gave up 0 bases and J gave up 7 bases, with 19 bases separating them. Germline lookup yields CDR1 MGHRA and CDR2 YSYEKL. CDR3 nucleotide sequence: TGCGCCAGCAGCCAAGATTGGGGGGAGAGGGGGCAAGAGCAGTACTTC. Amino acid sequence: CASSQDWGERGQEQYF.

This clonotype has more than one count but fewer than ten. V and J are TRBV7-9 and TRBJ2-6; TRBD1 matches 9 bases. The V gene end was trimmed by 5 bases and the J gene end by 0 bases; junction bases not matched to a gene: 5. CDR1 and CDR2 from the germline V gene are SEHNR and FQNEAQ (reference sequence). This CDR3 region has 17 residues. In DNA, the CDR3 is TGTGCCAGCAGCACAGGGGGCGCCTACTCTGGGGCCAACGTCCTGACTTTC. This gives the protein CASSTGGAYSGANVLTF.

This clonotype was found a few times. The chain couples TRBV12-3 or TRBV12-4 to TRBJ2-1; TRBD2 aligns across 9 bases. The CDR3 loop spans 16 amino acids. With 6 bases clipped from V and 10 bases from J, the junction kept 16 bases outside the gene matches. CDR3 sequence: CASSIKAGGPVGEQFF. In DNA, the CDR3 is TGTGCCAGCAGCATCAAAGCGGGGGGCCCCGTTGGGGAGCAGTTCTTC.

This chain joins TRBV5-8 and TRBJ2-7; no clear D. This CDR3 has 14 amino acids. CDR1 and CDR2 (germline): SGHTS, YDEGEE. V lost 4 bases, J lost 1 base, and 12 bases lay in between. The CDR3 loop reads CASSPADGSYEQYF. The CDR3 DNA reads TGTGCCAGCAGCCCCGCGGACGGGTCCTACGAGCAGTACTTC.

V and J are TRBV12-3 or TRBV12-4 and TRBJ2-5; D is undetermined. V was trimmed by 4 bases and J by 3 bases, leaving 12 bases between them. CDR3 length: 14 residues. The CDR3, as DNA: TGTGCCAGCAGTTCCTCTCACGAGGAAGAGACCCAGTACTTC. This codes for CASSSSHEEETQYF.